Listed here are 27 T cell receptor beta chains from one sample, sequenced in a study of monozygotic twins with inflammatory bowel disease. TCRdb reprocessed the 5' RACE reads; each CDR3 protein has one entry and no DNA is given. The sample's table shows around 210,000 distinct CDR3 sequences. The sample was blood. These receptors came from a human donor with ulcerative colitis or Crohn's disease, or a healthy co-twin of an affected twin (not recorded which).

The chain recombines TRBV12-3 or TRBV12-4 with TRBJ1-5; checking the TCRdb D call of TRBD1 is not possible without DNA. The CDR3 contains 12 residues. The chain's CDR3 is CASSLDPGPQHF.

This chain joins TRBV29-1 and TRBJ2-3; TCRdb's D gene call, TRBD1, goes unchecked for lack of DNA. This CDR3 has 15 amino acids. Germline loops: CDR1 SQVTM, CDR2 ANQGSEA. The CDR3 loop is CSVGQRGLSTDTQYF.

The V call is TRBV20-1, the J call TRBJ2-1; the D call of TRBD2 rests on TCRdb alone, since no DNA is present to check it. The CDR3 is 14 amino acids. Germline V CDR1 and CDR2: DFQATT, SNEGSKA (reference sequence). CDR3 sequence reads: CSAGTSGSLNEQFF.

This rearrangement joins TRBV7-6 to TRBJ1-2. Germline V lookup: CDR1 SGHVS, CDR2 FNYEAQ. CDR3 length equals 14 residues. The CDR3 protein is CASSPDRLNYGYTF.

The chain couples TRBV7-8 to TRBJ1-1. The germline V gene has CDR1 SGHVS and CDR2 FQNEAQ. The CDR3 totals 13 residues. The CDR3 loop reads CASSKSGNPEAFF.

The gene calls are TRBV7-8 and TRBJ2-5; TCRdb picks TRBD1, but there is no DNA to check that call. This CDR3 has 11 residues. Germline V gives CDR1 SGHVS, CDR2 FQNEAQ. The CDR3 sequence is CASGTEETQYF.

This chain connects TRBV29-1 to TRBJ2-3; without DNA, the TCRdb call of TRBD1 cannot be checked. CDR3 length: 12 residues. Germline V gene sequence: CDR1 SQVTM, CDR2 ANQGSEA. The CDR3 protein is CSSDRGTDTQYF.

The chain uses TRBV29-1 and TRBJ2-1; TCRdb's D call, TRBD1, is unchecked because there is no DNA. Germline V gives CDR1 SQVTM, CDR2 ANQGSEA. The CDR3 has 13 residues. The CDR3 loop reads CSVRTDTYNEQFF.

The chain links TRBV30 to TRBJ1-2; TCRdb's D call of TRBD1 is untestable without DNA. Germline V gene lookup returns CDR1 GTSNPN and CDR2 SVGIG (reference sequence). The length of the CDR3 is 13 residues. This CDR3 is CAWEYDRWGGYTF.

The V and J genes are TRBV20-1 and TRBJ2-1; TCRdb's assignment of TRBD2 cannot be checked, as there is no DNA. This CDR3 spans 15 amino acids. Per the germline V gene, CDR1 is DFQATT and CDR2 is SNEGSKA (reference sequence). CDR3 sequence reads: CSARDQREVRNEQFF.

The chain joins TRBV5-5 to TRBJ2-3; TCRdb selects TRBD1, and the lack of DNA leaves this call unchecked. The CDR3 sequence is 14 residues long. Germline V CDR1 and CDR2: SGHKS, YYEKEE (reference sequence). The CDR3 loop reads CASSPPQGADTQYF.

The chain is built from TRBV6-1 and TRBJ2-7; absent DNA, TCRdb's TRBD1 call cannot be checked. Germline values: CDR1 MNHNS, CDR2 SASEGT. CDR3 length: 15 amino acids. Here the CDR3 reads CASSAAQGEVYEQYF.

The J gene is TRBJ2-1, the V gene TRBV5-6; there is no DNA to check the TCRdb D call of TRBD1. This CDR3 is 15 amino acids long. Germline assignment: CDR1 SGHDT and CDR2 YYEEEE. CDR3 amino acids: CASSRGTPGGNEQFF. Full variable domain (rest looked up from reference TRBV5-6 and TRBJ2-1): DAGVTQSPTHLIKTRGQQVTLRCSPKSGHDTVSWYQQALGQGPQFIFQYYEEEERQRGNFPDRFSGHQFPNYSSELNVNALLLGDSALYLCASSRGTPGGNEQFFGPGTRLTVL.

CDR3 region: CASSRGQGKNEQFF. V gene TRBV19 combines with J gene TRBJ2-1; the TCRdb D gene call, TRBD1, has no DNA to confirm it. The germline CDR1 and CDR2 sequences are LNHDA and SQIVND (reference sequence). CDR3 length: 14 residues.

The rearrangement uses TRBV5-1 and TRBJ2-6; TCRdb lists TRBD2, though no DNA is available to test this call. This CDR3 has 18 amino acids. In germline, CDR1 is SGHRS, CDR2 YFSETQ. Here the CDR3 reads CASSLPGTPSSGANVLTF.

The genes are TRBV5-4 and TRBJ2-3; TCRdb picks TRBD2, but there is no DNA to check that call. Germline-derived CDR1 and CDR2 are SGHNT and YYREEE (reference sequence). The CDR3 runs 16 residues. The CDR3 reads CASSLGSPEMGDTQYF.

The chain has TRBV6-1 and TRBJ1-3. This CDR3 has 16 amino acids. Germline V gene sequence: CDR1 MNHNS, CDR2 SASEGT. CDR3 sequence reads: CASIPRTATSGNTIYF.

The genes are TRBV20-1 and TRBJ2-3; TCRdb's D gene call, TRBD2, goes unchecked for lack of DNA. This CDR3 contains 16 residues. Germline values: CDR1 DFQATT, CDR2 SNEGSKA (reference sequence). The CDR3 here is CSASARRAGSTDTQYF.

The chain couples TRBV11-1 to TRBJ2-1; the TRBD2 assignment by TCRdb is unverifiable without DNA. There are 18 residues in the CDR3. Germline loops: CDR1 SGHAT, CDR2 FQDESV (reference sequence). This chain's CDR3 is CAGRMPAGGPSSYNEQFF.

The genes are TRBV5-1 and TRBJ2-1; there is no DNA to check the TCRdb D call of TRBD2. Per germline, CDR1 SGHRS and CDR2 YFSETQ. The CDR3 covers 16 residues. CDR3: CASSYSSGSSYNEQFF.

V usage is TRBV2 and J usage is TRBJ1-1. The CDR3 totals 13 residues. Germline CDR1 and CDR2: SNHLY and FYNNEI. The CDR3 reads CASSGRGAGEAFF.

The V gene is TRBV24-1, the J gene TRBJ2-1. Germline V gene sequence: CDR1 KGHDR, CDR2 SFDVKD. There are 13 residues in the CDR3. The CDR3 here is CATSDFLGNEQFF.

This chain connects TRBV9 to TRBJ2-5; TCRdb's D call of TRBD2 is untestable without DNA. This CDR3 region has 15 residues. From germline, CDR1 is SGDLS and CDR2 YYNGEE. The chain's CDR3 is CASSAGLPSRETQYF.

The chain uses TRBV20-1 and TRBJ1-3. This CDR3 spans 13 amino acids. Germline values: CDR1 DFQATT, CDR2 SNEGSKA (reference sequence). CDR3 in amino acids: CSASAGSGNTIYF.

The V and J genes are TRBV27 and TRBJ2-7; TCRdb selects TRBD1, and the lack of DNA leaves this call unchecked. This CDR3 region has 14 residues. The germline CDR1 and CDR2 sequences are MNHEY and SMNVEV (reference sequence). The CDR3 here is CASSTGTGGLRQYF.

J is TRBJ2-7 and V is TRBV6-5. Germline V gene data show CDR1 as MNHEY and CDR2 as SVGAGI. This CDR3 comprises 13 residues. The CDR3 here is CASSYRASYEQYF.

The chain employs TRBV5-1 and TRBJ1-3. Germline assignment: CDR1 SGHRS and CDR2 YFSETQ. The CDR3 has 16 amino acids. The CDR3 protein is CASSAGDGSSGNTIYF.